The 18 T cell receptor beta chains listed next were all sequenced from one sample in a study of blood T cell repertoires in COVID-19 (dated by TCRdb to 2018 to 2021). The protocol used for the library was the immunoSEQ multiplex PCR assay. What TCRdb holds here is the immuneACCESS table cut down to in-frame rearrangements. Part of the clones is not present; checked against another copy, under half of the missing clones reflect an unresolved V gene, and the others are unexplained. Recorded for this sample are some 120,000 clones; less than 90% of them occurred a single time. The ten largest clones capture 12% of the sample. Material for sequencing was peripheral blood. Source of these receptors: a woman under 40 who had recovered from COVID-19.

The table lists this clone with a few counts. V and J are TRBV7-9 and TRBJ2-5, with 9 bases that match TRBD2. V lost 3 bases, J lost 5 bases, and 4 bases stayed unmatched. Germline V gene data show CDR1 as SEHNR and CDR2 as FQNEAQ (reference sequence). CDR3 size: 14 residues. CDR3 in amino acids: CASSLSGGSETQYF. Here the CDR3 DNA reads TGTGCCAGCAGCTTGAGCGGGGGGTCGGAGACCCAGTACTTC. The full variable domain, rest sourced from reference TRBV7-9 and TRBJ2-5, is DTGVSQNPRHKITKRGQNVTFRCDPISEHNRLYWYRQTLGQGPEFLTYFQNEAQLEKSRLLSDRFSAERPKGSFSTLEIQRTEQGDSAMYLCASSLSGGSETQYFGPGTRLLVL.

DNA of the CDR3: TGTGCCACCAGGGACAGGGGTAATAATTCACCCCTCCACTTT. It codes for CATRDRGNNSPLHF. This chain joins TRBV19 and TRBJ1-6, with 10 bases matching TRBD1. The CDR3 spans 14 residues. From germline, CDR1 is LNHDA and CDR2 SQIVND (reference sequence). J was trimmed by 5 bases and V by 10 bases; bases with no gene match: 5.

CDR3 sequence: CASSDPAGELFF. Here the CDR3 DNA reads TGCGCCAGCAGTGATCCGGCCGGGGAGCTGTTTTTT. V is TRBV10-2 and J is TRBJ2-2; D unresolved. Germline V gene data show CDR1 as WSHSY and CDR2 as SAAADI. V shed 3 bases and J shed 6 bases, with 5 bases lying between them. The CDR3 covers 12 residues.

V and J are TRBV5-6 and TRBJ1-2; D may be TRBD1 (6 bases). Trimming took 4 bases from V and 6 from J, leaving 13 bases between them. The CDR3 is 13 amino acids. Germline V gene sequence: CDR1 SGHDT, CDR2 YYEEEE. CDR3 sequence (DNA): TGTGCCAGCAGCCTAAGGACAGTCCATGGCTACACCTTC. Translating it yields CASSLRTVHGYTF.

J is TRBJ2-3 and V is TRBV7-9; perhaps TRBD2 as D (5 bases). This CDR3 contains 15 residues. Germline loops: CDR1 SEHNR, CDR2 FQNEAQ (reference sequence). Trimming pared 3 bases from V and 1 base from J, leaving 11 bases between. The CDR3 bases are TGTGCCAGCAGCTTCGGACTCTATGGCACAGATACGCAGTATTTT. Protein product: CASSFGLYGTDTQYF.

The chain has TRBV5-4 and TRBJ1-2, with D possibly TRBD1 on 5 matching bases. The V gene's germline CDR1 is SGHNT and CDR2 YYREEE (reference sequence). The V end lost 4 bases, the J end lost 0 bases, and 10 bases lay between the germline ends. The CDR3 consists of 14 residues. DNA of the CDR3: TGTGCCAGCAGCCAGGACACGACTAACTATGGCTACACCTTC. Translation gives CASSQDTTNYGYTF.

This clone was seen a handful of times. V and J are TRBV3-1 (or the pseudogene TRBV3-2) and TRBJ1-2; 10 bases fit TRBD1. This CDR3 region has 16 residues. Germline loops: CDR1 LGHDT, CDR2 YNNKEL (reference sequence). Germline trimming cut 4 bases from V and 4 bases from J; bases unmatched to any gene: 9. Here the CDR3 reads CASSLSGDRGIYGYTF. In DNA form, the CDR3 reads TGTGCCAGCAGCCTATCAGGGGACAGGGGAATCTATGGCTACACCTTC.

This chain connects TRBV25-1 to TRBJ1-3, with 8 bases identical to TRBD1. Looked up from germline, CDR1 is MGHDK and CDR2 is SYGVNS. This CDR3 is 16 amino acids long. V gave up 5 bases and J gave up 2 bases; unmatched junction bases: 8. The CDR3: CASSTRTGRTGNTIYF. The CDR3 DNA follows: TGTGCCAGCAGTACGCGGACAGGGAGGACTGGAAACACCATATATTTT.

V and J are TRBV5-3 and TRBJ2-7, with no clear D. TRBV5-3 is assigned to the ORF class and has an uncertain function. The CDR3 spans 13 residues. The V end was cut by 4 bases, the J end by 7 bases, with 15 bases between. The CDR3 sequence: CARSSRLLGEQYF. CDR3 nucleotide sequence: TGTGCCAGAAGCAGCCGTTTACTCGGGGAGCAGTACTTC.

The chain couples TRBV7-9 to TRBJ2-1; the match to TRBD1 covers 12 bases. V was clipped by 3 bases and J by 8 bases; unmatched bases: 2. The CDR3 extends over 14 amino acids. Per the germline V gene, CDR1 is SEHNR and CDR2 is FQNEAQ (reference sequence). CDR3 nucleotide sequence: TGTGCCAGCAGCTTGGGACAGGGGGCCCATGAGCAGTTCTTC. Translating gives CASSLGQGAHEQFF.

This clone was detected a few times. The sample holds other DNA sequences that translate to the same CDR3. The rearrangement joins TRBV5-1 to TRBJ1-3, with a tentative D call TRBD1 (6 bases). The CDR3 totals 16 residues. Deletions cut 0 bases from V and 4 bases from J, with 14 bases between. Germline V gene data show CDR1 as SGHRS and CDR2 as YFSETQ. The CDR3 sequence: CASSLGYRASGNTIYF. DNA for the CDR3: TGCGCCAGCAGCTTGGGGTACAGGGCGTCGGGAAACACCATATATTTT.

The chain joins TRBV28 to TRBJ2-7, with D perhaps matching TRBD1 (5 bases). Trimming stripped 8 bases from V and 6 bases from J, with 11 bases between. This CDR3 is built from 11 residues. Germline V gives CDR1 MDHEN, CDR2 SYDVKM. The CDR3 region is CASVDSSEQYF. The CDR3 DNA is TGTGCCAGCGTAGACAGTTCCGAGCAGTACTTC.

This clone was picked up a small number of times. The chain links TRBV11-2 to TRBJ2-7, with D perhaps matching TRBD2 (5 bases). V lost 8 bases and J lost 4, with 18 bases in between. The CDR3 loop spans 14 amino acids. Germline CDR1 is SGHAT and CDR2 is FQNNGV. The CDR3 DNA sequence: TGTGCCAGCCGGGATCCGGGCCCCCCATACGAGCAGTACTTC. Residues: CASRDPGPPYEQYF.

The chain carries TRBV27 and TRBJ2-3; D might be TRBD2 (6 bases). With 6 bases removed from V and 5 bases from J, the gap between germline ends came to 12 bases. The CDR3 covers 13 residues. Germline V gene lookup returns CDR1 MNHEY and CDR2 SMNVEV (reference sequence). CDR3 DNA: TGTGCCAGCAGCGTACCCGGGGGAGATACGCAGTATTTT. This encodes CASSVPGGDTQYF.

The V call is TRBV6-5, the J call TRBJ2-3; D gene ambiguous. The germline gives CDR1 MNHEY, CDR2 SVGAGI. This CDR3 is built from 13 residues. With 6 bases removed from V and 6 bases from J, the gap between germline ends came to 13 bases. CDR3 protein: CASSESPSDTQYF. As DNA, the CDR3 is TGTGCCAGCAGCGAGTCCCCGTCCGATACGCAGTATTTT.

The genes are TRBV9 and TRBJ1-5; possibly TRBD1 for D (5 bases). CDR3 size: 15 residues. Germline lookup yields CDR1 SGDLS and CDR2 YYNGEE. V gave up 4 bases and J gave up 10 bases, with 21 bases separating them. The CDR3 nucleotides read TGTGCCAGCAGCACCTGGGACGGAGCGGGAGGACCCCAGCATTTT. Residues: CASSTWDGAGGPQHF.

CDR3 sequence: CASSDLGGNEQFF. For the CDR3, the DNA is TGTGCCAGCAGTGATCTGGGAGGGAATGAGCAGTTCTTC. The V and J genes are TRBV6-1 and TRBJ2-1, with TRBD2 matching 7 bases. The CDR3 totals 13 residues. Germline V gives CDR1 MNHNS, CDR2 SASEGT. V lost 3 bases to trimming and J lost 7 bases; unmatched junction nucleotides: 3.

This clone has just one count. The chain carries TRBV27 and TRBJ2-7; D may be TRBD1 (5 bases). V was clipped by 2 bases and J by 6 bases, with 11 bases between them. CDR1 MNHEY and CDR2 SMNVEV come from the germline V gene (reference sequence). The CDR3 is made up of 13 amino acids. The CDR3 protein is CASSLSRVGEQYF. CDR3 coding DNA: TGTGCCAGCAGTTTAAGCAGGGTCGGCGAGCAGTACTTC.